The 13 T cell receptor beta chains below were found in one sample sequenced in a study of blood T cell repertoires in COVID-19. Sequencing was performed with immunoSEQ multiplex PCR; in TCRdb, only in-frame clones are kept and a portion is missing. Of approximately 300,000 clones listed, roughly 90% are singletons. What was sequenced was peripheral blood. These receptors were collected from a man aged 18 to 29 with active or convalescent COVID-19.

The chain joins TRBV4-1 to TRBJ2-3, with 9 nucleotides matching TRBD2. The CDR3 contains 18 residues. Germline V gene sequence: CDR1 MGHRA, CDR2 YSYEKL. V lost 3 bases, J lost 2 bases, and 12 bases stayed unmatched. The CDR3 DNA is TGCGCCAGCAGCCAGGCGTCGACTAGCGGATTAGACACAGATACGCAGTATTTT. Protein sequence: CASSQASTSGLDTDTQYF.

Only a few counts were recorded for this clone. The chain couples TRBV29-1 to TRBJ1-1; TRBD1 might be the D (5 bases). There are 15 residues in the CDR3. V was trimmed by 8 bases and J by 0 bases, leaving 19 bases between them. Looked up from germline, CDR1 is SQVTM and CDR2 is ANQGSEA. DNA for the CDR3: TGCAGCACTGGGGCAGGGTGGGGAATGAACACTGAAGCTTTCTTT. Its protein product is CSTGAGWGMNTEAFF.

The chain employs TRBV28 and TRBJ1-2; D is perhaps TRBD1 (5 bases). Germline assignment: CDR1 MDHEN and CDR2 SYDVKM. The CDR3 loop spans 14 amino acids. The V and J ends lost 6 bases and 0 bases respectively, with 11 bases between them. CDR3 DNA sequence: TGTGCCAGCAGCTGGGGCGGACCTAACTATGGCTACACCTTC. As protein: CASSWGGPNYGYTF.

V usage is TRBV5-1 and J usage is TRBJ2-5; 7 nucleotides align to TRBD1. Germline V gene sequence: CDR1 SGHRS, CDR2 YFSETQ. The ends lost 4 bases at V and 2 bases at J; junction bases unmatched: 11. There are 16 residues in the CDR3. Written as DNA, the CDR3 is TGCGCCAGCAGCGGAGGACAGGTGAATGGACAAGAGACCCAGTACTTC. As protein: CASSGGQVNGQETQYF.

V and J are TRBV7-2 and TRBJ1-1; TRBD1 agrees at 7 bases. V was pared by 4 bases and J by 6 bases, with 2 bases of the junction left unmatched. CDR1 is SGHTA, CDR2 FQGNSA, per germline. The length of the CDR3 is 12 residues. The CDR3 is CASSSGTAEAFF. The CDR3 DNA reads as TGTGCCAGCAGCTCTGGGACAGCTGAAGCTTTCTTT.

As to this clone: The junction differs from germline at one of its ends, possibly a read error. The chain joins TRBV10-2 to TRBJ2-7, with 9 bases identical to TRBD2. The CDR3 extends over 13 amino acids. CDR1 is WSHSY and CDR2 is SAAADI in the germline V gene. The CDR3 is CASSLTGTSSYRF. In DNA, the CDR3 is TGCGCCAGCAGTCTTACCGGGACTAGCTCCTACCGCTTC.

The V gene is TRBV7-2, the J gene TRBJ1-2; D is uncertain. V shed 1 base and J shed 8 bases, with 14 bases lying between them. Germline CDR1 reads SGHTA; CDR2 reads FQGNSA. This CDR3 has 14 amino acids. Here the CDR3 reads CASSLGHPLKGYTF. In nucleotides, the CDR3 is TGTGCCAGCAGCTTAGGACACCCCCTTAAGGGCTACACCTTC.

This sequence joins TRBV7-8 and TRBJ1-1; perhaps TRBD1 as D (6 bases). The CDR3 spans 16 residues. Germline loops: CDR1 SGHVS, CDR2 FQNEAQ. Trimming took 5 bases from V and 0 from J, leaving 16 bases between them. The CDR3 DNA follows: TGTGCCAGCAGCGCCACCTCCCGACAGGTGAACACTGAAGCTTTCTTT. It translates to CASSATSRQVNTEAFF.

The chain recombines TRBV5-1 with TRBJ2-7; 7 nucleotides line up with TRBD1. From germline, CDR1 is SGHRS and CDR2 YFSETQ. The CDR3 covers 14 residues. With V trimmed by 4 bases and J by 0 bases, 4 bases remained unmatched. This CDR3 reads CASSQTGTSYEQYF. DNA of the CDR3: TGCGCCAGCAGCCAGACAGGGACCTCCTACGAGCAGTACTTC.

This sequence joins TRBV7-9 and TRBJ2-4; 7 nucleotides line up with TRBD1. The germline CDR1 and CDR2 sequences are SEHNR and FQNEAQ (reference sequence). V was pared by 10 bases and J by 0 bases, with 15 bases of the junction left unmatched. The CDR3 has 17 amino acids. Here the CDR3 reads CATAALRDSLAKNIQYF. CDR3 DNA sequence: TGTGCCACCGCAGCGCTACGGGACAGTCTAGCCAAAAACATTCAGTACTTC.

The chain combines TRBV4-1 with TRBJ1-1; D might be TRBD1 (6 bases). The CDR3 loop spans 13 amino acids. V dropped 4 bases and J dropped 5 bases, with 11 bases sitting between them. The V gene's germline CDR1 is MGHRA and CDR2 YSYEKL. CDR3 protein: CASSPGRGTEAFF. CDR3 nucleotides: TGCGCCAGCAGCCCAGGCAGGGGAACTGAAGCTTTCTTT.

This chain's CDR3 is CASSEQGMSNQPQHF. The CDR3 DNA reads TGTGCCAGCAGTGAACAGGGGATGAGCAATCAGCCCCAGCATTTT. The chain is built from TRBV2 and TRBJ1-5, with D perhaps TRBD1 (6 bases). Trimming took 2 bases from V and 1 from J, leaving 9 bases between them. Germline V gives CDR1 SNHLY, CDR2 FYNNEI. This CDR3 region has 15 residues.

This clone was seen more than once but under ten times. Written as DNA, the CDR3 is TGCGCCAGCAGCCAATCAACTAGCGGGATCCAAGAGACCCAGTACTTC. This encodes CASSQSTSGIQETQYF. This sequence joins TRBV4-1 and TRBJ2-5; TRBD2 matches at 10 bases. V shed 2 bases and J 1 base; nucleotides not matched to a gene: 4. The length of the CDR3 is 16 residues. Germline V gene data show CDR1 as MGHRA and CDR2 as YSYEKL.